Following are 27 T cell receptor beta chains from one sample sequenced in a study of cytomegalovirus exposure and HLA in healthy donors. With 60 Vbeta and 13 Jbeta primers, the PCR was carried out. This table comes from immunoSEQ multiplex PCR, and its TCRdb copy is limited to in-frame clones, with some not included. The data contain about 170,000 clones, approximately 84% of them singletons. The sequenced material came from PBMCs. The receptors were sampled from a woman aged 50 to 65 in good health and CMV-seropositive.

The chain combines TRBV6-5 with TRBJ1-2; D unresolved. This CDR3 region has 13 residues. V shed 7 bases and J shed 8 bases, with 17 bases lying between them. Germline V gene lookup returns CDR1 MNHEY and CDR2 SVGAGI. CDR3 sequence: CASTPSPHRGYTF. Here the CDR3 DNA reads TGTGCCAGCACCCCGTCCCCACACAGAGGCTACACCTTC.

This rearrangement joins TRBV21-1 to TRBJ1-5; TRBD1, as called in the table, went unchecked against the DNA. TRBV21-1 is a listed pseudogene. The CDR3 spans 18 residues. CDR3 bases: TGTGCCAGCAGCAAAGGCTACCGGGACAGCTATAGCAATCAGCCCCAGCATTTT. Translation: CASSKGYRDSYSNQPQHF.

The chain employs TRBV7-6 and TRBJ2-2, with D perhaps matching TRBD1 (6 bases). The CDR3 runs to 15 residues. Trimming pared 1 base from V and 4 bases from J, leaving 10 bases between. Germline V CDR1 and CDR2: SGHVS, FNYEAQ. CDR3 in DNA: TGTGCCAGCAGCTTAGGCAGGGGAGTCACCGGGGAGCTGTTTTTT. Protein product: CASSLGRGVTGELFF. The whole variable domain, remainder taken from reference TRBV7-6 and TRBJ2-2, is GAGVSQSPRYKVTKRGQDVALRCDPISGHVSLYWYRQALGQGPEFLTYFNYEAQQDKSGLPNDRFSAERPEGSISTLTIQRTEQRDSAMYRCASSLGRGVTGELFFGEGSRLTVL.

The chain couples TRBV2 to TRBJ1-4; D ambiguous. V gave up 2 bases and J gave up 8 bases, with 15 bases separating them. Germline V gene sequence: CDR1 SNHLY, CDR2 FYNNEI. The CDR3 extends over 15 amino acids. The chain's CDR3 is CASSETGTEREKLFF. The CDR3 DNA reads TGTGCCAGCAGTGAAACCGGTACCGAGAGGGAAAAACTGTTTTTT. The variable domain in full, completed from reference TRBV2 and TRBJ1-4, reads EPEVTQTPSHQVTQMGQEVILRCVPISNHLYFYWYRQILGQKVEFLVSFYNNEISEKSEIFDDQFSVERPDGSNFTLKIRSTKLEDSAMYFCASSETGTEREKLFFGSGTQLSVL.

The rearrangement joins TRBV6-5 to TRBJ2-1, with D maybe TRBD2 (6 bases). From germline, CDR1 is MNHEY and CDR2 SVGAGI. With 3 bases removed from V and 8 bases from J, the gap between germline ends came to 14 bases. The CDR3 contains 14 residues. CDR3 loop: CASSYGRGRYEQFF. Written as DNA, the CDR3 is TGTGCCAGCAGTTATGGGCGGGGACGGTATGAGCAGTTCTTC.

The chain recombines TRBV4-1 with TRBJ2-3; TRBD2 is a possible D gene (6 bases). V lost 1 base and J lost 2, with 13 bases in between. This CDR3 comprises 16 residues. Germline lookup yields CDR1 MGHRA and CDR2 YSYEKL. CDR3 nucleotide sequence: TGCGCCAGCAGCCAAGGTGTCGGGGGAGACACAGATACGCAGTATTTT. It yields the protein CASSQGVGGDTDTQYF.

This rearrangement joins TRBV5-1 to TRBJ2-1; D is perhaps TRBD1 (6 bases). CDR1 is SGHRS, CDR2 YFSETQ, per germline. The V and J ends lost 4 bases and 5 bases respectively, with 13 bases between them. The CDR3 is 14 residues long. The CDR3 nucleotides are TGCGCCAGCAGCGGGACCACAGGGAACAATGAGCAGTTCTTC. This translates into CASSGTTGNNEQFF. The full variable domain, with the rest looked up from reference TRBV5-1 and TRBJ2-1, is KAGVTQTPRYLIKTRGQQVTLSCSPISGHRSVSWYQQTPGQGLQFLFEYFSETQRNKGNFPGRFSGRQFSNSRSEMNVSTLELGDSALYLCASSGTTGNNEQFFGPGTRLTVL.

The chain combines TRBV10-2 with TRBJ2-7; 7 bases agree with TRBD1. This CDR3 has 12 amino acids. The V gene end was trimmed by 9 bases and the J gene end by 2 bases; junction bases not matched to a gene: 4. The V gene's germline CDR1 is WSHSY and CDR2 SAAADI. The CDR3 bases are TGCGCCAGTGGGGACAGAACCTACGAGCAGTACTTC. Translating gives CASGDRTYEQYF.

The rearrangement uses TRBV10-1 and TRBJ2-3; 16 nucleotides agree with TRBD2. This CDR3 comprises 22 residues. J lost 0 bases, V lost 0 bases, and 12 bases had no gene match. The germline CDR1 and CDR2 sequences are WNHNN and SYGVQD (reference sequence). CDR3 sequence: CASSESGLAGGLTGSSTDTQYF. The DNA of the CDR3 is TGCGCCAGCAGTGAGTCGGGACTAGCGGGGGGGCTGACTGGATCTAGCACAGATACGCAGTATTTT.

V usage is TRBV19 and J usage is TRBJ2-1; no clear D. Germline V CDR1 and CDR2: LNHDA, SQIVND (reference sequence). The germline V and J ends were trimmed by 4 bases and 9 bases, with 13 bases remaining between them. This CDR3 region has 13 residues. CDR3 DNA sequence: TGTGCCAGTAGTACCCGCGCCTTCGGTGAGCAGTTCTTC. Protein: CASSTRAFGEQFF.

The gene calls are TRBV7-2 and TRBJ2-5, with D possibly being TRBD2 (7 bases). Germline lookup yields CDR1 SGHTA and CDR2 FQGNSA. V shed 5 bases and J shed 5 bases, with 18 bases lying between them. The CDR3 consists of 15 residues. The CDR3 loop is CASSKGRGAEETQYF. The CDR3 DNA is TGTGCCAGCAGCAAAGGCCGGGGGGCCGAGGAGACCCAGTACTTC. Based on the CDR3 plus reference TRBV7-2 and TRBJ2-5, the full variable domain is GAGVSQSPSNKVTEKGKDVELRCDPISGHTALYWYRQSLGQGLEFLIYFQGNSAPDKSGLPSDRFSAERTGGSVSTLTIQRTQQEDSAVYLCASSKGRGAEETQYFGPGTRLLVL.

There are a few counts of this clone. The rearrangement uses TRBV7-9 and TRBJ2-3, with 9 bases aligning to TRBD2. V lost 8 bases to trimming and J lost 4 bases; unmatched junction nucleotides: 10. Germline lookup yields CDR1 SEHNR and CDR2 FQNEAQ (reference sequence). CDR3 size: 15 residues. The CDR3 coding sequence is TGTGCCAGCGCCCCAGGCGGGGGGGCCTCAGATACGCAGTATTTT. Protein sequence: CASAPGGGASDTQYF.

This chain joins TRBV6-5 and TRBJ1-4, with 7 bases identical to TRBD1. Germline CDR1 is MNHEY and CDR2 is SVGAGI. With V trimmed by 9 bases and J by 0 bases, 7 bases remained unmatched. The CDR3 totals 15 residues. The chain's CDR3 is CASSRGRATNEKLFF. DNA for the CDR3: TGTGCCAGTTCAAGGGGGCGAGCAACTAATGAAAAACTGTTTTTT.

The rearrangement links TRBV10-3 to TRBJ2-7; 7 nucleotides line up with TRBD2. Trimming cost V 2 bases and J 3 bases; bases outside gene matches: 7. The CDR3 totals 15 residues. Looked up from germline, CDR1 is ENHRY and CDR2 is SYGVKD. The CDR3 sequence is CAISEPTTSSYEQYF. CDR3 bases: TGTGCCATCAGTGAGCCGACGACTAGCAGCTACGAGCAGTACTTC.

This chain connects TRBV4-3 to TRBJ2-1; 11 bases fit TRBD1. CDR1 is LGHNA, CDR2 YSLEER, per germline. After removal of 1 base from V and 7 bases from J, the junction contained 3 bases not matched to a gene. The CDR3 runs to 15 residues. The CDR3 protein is CASSQVGQGGNEQFF. In DNA form, the CDR3 reads TGCGCCAGCAGCCAAGTGGGACAGGGGGGGAATGAGCAGTTCTTC.

CDR3 amino acids: CASSRDWGSPLHF. CDR3 bases: TGTGCCAGCAGTCGGGATTGGGGTTCACCCCTCCACTTT. This chain connects TRBV28 to TRBJ1-6, with unresolved D. Germline V gene data show CDR1 as MDHEN and CDR2 as SYDVKM. Trimming took off 5 bases at V and 9 bases at J, with 11 bases between the two ends. The CDR3 length is 13 residues.

The chain employs TRBV9 and TRBJ2-3, with TRBD2 identical over 8 bases. Trimming cost V 5 bases and J 6 bases; bases outside gene matches: 14. In germline, CDR1 is SGDLS, CDR2 YYNGEE. The CDR3 has 16 amino acids. CDR3 loop: CASSVGGASGPDTQYF. CDR3 nucleotide sequence: TGTGCCAGCAGTGTCGGGGGGGCTAGCGGGCCCGATACGCAGTATTTT.

The chain combines TRBV7-9 with TRBJ2-7; maybe TRBD2 (6 bases). The CDR3 loop spans 16 amino acids. The ends were cut back, 0 bases at V and 4 bases at J, with 16 bases in the middle. Germline V gene sequence: CDR1 SEHNR, CDR2 FQNEAQ (reference sequence). CDR3 DNA sequence: TGTGCCAGCAGCTTAGCCCTTGGCGACGCGGGGTACGAGCAGTACTTC. This gives the protein CASSLALGDAGYEQYF. The whole variable domain, remainder taken from reference TRBV7-9 and TRBJ2-7, is DTGVSQNPRHKITKRGQNVTFRCDPISEHNRLYWYRQTLGQGPEFLTYFQNEAQLEKSRLLSDRFSAERPKGSFSTLEIQRTEQGDSAMYLCASSLALGDAGYEQYFGPGTRLTVT.

V gene TRBV7-2 combines with J gene TRBJ2-2; D is unclear. Germline CDR1 reads SGHTA; CDR2 reads FQGNSA. V gave up 1 base and J gave up 2 bases, with 11 bases separating them. The length of the CDR3 is 16 residues. CDR3 sequence reads: CASSLEHVANTGELFF. In nucleotides, the CDR3 is TGTGCCAGCAGCTTAGAGCACGTAGCAAACACCGGGGAGCTGTTTTTT.

This chain joins TRBV10-3 and TRBJ2-2; maybe TRBD1 (6 bases). CDR3 length: 14 residues. Germline lookup yields CDR1 ENHRY and CDR2 SYGVKD. The V end was cut by 8 bases, the J end by 2 bases, with 12 bases between. CDR3 DNA sequence: TGTGCCATCGGTGGGGACACCAACACCGGGGAGCTGTTTTTT. Translating it yields CAIGGDTNTGELFF.

This clone was detected once. This chain links TRBV9 with TRBJ1-5; tentative D call: TRBD1 (6 bases). The CDR3 runs 15 residues. CDR1 is SGDLS and CDR2 is YYNGEE in the germline V gene. V lost 4 bases and J lost 1, with 12 bases in between. The CDR3 loop is CASSPGDESNQPQHF. The CDR3 DNA reads TGTGCCAGCAGCCCAGGGGACGAGAGCAATCAGCCCCAGCATTTT.

This clone turned up a few times. The chain links TRBV4-1 to TRBJ2-1; D is unresolved. Per the germline V gene, CDR1 is MGHRA and CDR2 is YSYEKL. V lost 2 bases and J lost 5, with 10 bases in between. CDR3 length: 14 residues. The CDR3 DNA reads as TGCGCCAGCAGCCAAAGTCCAACTAACAATGAGCAGTTCTTC. Translating it yields CASSQSPTNNEQFF.

The J gene is TRBJ2-7, the V gene TRBV6-5; no definite D call. The germline V gene encodes CDR1 MNHEY and CDR2 SVGAGI. The CDR3 has 13 residues. The V end was cut by 0 bases, the J end by 6 bases, with 9 bases between. The CDR3 is CASSYSPGSEQYF. As DNA, the CDR3 is TGTGCCAGCAGTTACTCCCCAGGATCCGAGCAGTACTTC.

The gene calls are TRBV5-8 and TRBJ1-2; 9 bases are shared with TRBD1. V lost 4 bases, J lost 8 bases, and 9 bases stayed unmatched. CDR1 is SGHTS, CDR2 YDEGEE, per germline. CDR3 length equals 14 residues. The CDR3 here is CASSLGQGSLGYTF. CDR3 nucleotide sequence: TGTGCCAGCAGCCTGGGACAGGGATCACTAGGCTACACCTTC.

The count of this clone is one. In DNA, the CDR3 is TGTGCCAGTCATGACAGAGATAGCAATCAGCCCCAGCATTTT. Amino acids: CASHDRDSNQPQHF. The V and J genes are TRBV19 and TRBJ1-5; a weak D match, TRBD1 (5 bases). The length of the CDR3 is 14 residues. Trimming cost V 8 bases and J 0 bases, with 11 bases left between them. The germline V gene encodes CDR1 LNHDA and CDR2 SQIVND (reference sequence).

Only a few counts were recorded for this clone. This chain connects TRBV5-1 to TRBJ1-1; D gene unclear. Germline CDR1 is SGHRS and CDR2 is YFSETQ. The CDR3 sequence is 13 residues long. Trimming stripped 0 bases from V and 0 bases from J, with 3 bases between. In DNA form, the CDR3 reads TGCGCCAGCAGCTTGGACATGAACACTGAAGCTTTCTTT. Protein product: CASSLDMNTEAFF.

V gene TRBV6-5 combines with J gene TRBJ1-6, with D hard to call. This CDR3 comprises 14 residues. V was trimmed by 6 bases and J by 0 bases, leaving 6 bases between them. The germline V gene encodes CDR1 MNHEY and CDR2 SVGAGI. The DNA of the CDR3 is TGTGCCAGCAGCCGCAGCTCCTATAATTCACCCCTCCACTTT. It yields the protein CASSRSSYNSPLHF.